The text below deals with one T cell receptor (beta chain). It has no known antigen specificity. Per-nucleotide qualities are absent, and no much larger clonotype sits a single base away. The data derive from a study of T cells in tumors after PD-1 blockade (dated by TCRdb to the late 2010s). Regarding the research as a whole: Patients with prior checkpoint blockade, systemic immunosuppressant use, or recent radiotherapy or other anti-cancer therapy within 4 weeks were excluded. Patients received pembrolizumab 200 mg every 3 weeks or cemiplimab 350 mg every 2 weeks. A subset of patients also received ongoing daily vismodegib 150 mg during anti-PD-1 treatment. On average, peripheral blood samples had 120,000 or so TCR templates (range about 23,000-260,000) and some 40,000 unique clonotypes. Using site-matched tumors from BCC or SCC patients sampled before and after anti-PD-1 therapy, the study carried out paired single-cell RNA and TCR sequencing. Bulk TCR sequencing was performed on 9 to 11 peripheral blood samples from about five patients to compare blood and tumor clonotypes. RECIST version 1.1 was used to evaluate clinical response.

This specimen's time point label, interpreted: before anti-PD-1 therapy. For bulk TCRbeta sequencing, genomic DNA was extracted from tumor biopsies or peripheral blood, and input amounts ranged from roughly 616 ng to 6,004 ng. Every patient had histologically proven advanced or metastatic basal or squamous cell carcinoma and was a poor candidate for surgical resection. The basal cell carcinoma cohort comprised some ten patients, of whom seven or eight had bulk tumor TCR sequencing. The junction carries 17 bases between V and J, which are trimmed by 8 bases and 6 bases respectively. CDR1 and CDR2 are drawn from the germline V gene (reference sequence): LGHDT, YNNKEL. CDR3 length: 14 amino acids, cysteine to phenylalanine. Only the CDR3 DNA is retained, 42 bases long and in frame from the first base. The immunoSEQ platform was used for deep TCRbeta sequencing. Per the authors' processing: For further analysis, only productive rearrangements were exported out of the immunoSEQ Analyzer. T cell phenotypes were assigned to bulk TCRbeta clonotypes by matching the clonotypes to single-cell RNA+TCR-seq clones with the same TCRbeta sequence. Clone enrichment in tumor was calculated as tumor frequency divided by PBMC frequency from bulk TCR sequencing. TCRs were sorted with GLIPH into specificity groups, meaning clusters of distinct TCRs that share CDR3 motifs and likely recognize common antigens. The table comes from immuneACCESS by way of TCRdb, which keeps in-frame sequences with V and J called. Part of the clones is missing from these tables; in studies checked, under half for an unresolved V gene and the rest for unknown reasons. V and J calls and clone size are as listed in that table; D and trimming were resolved from the DNA. Counted in this sample were around 51,000 clones; more than 65% of them appeared once. Clones ranked in the top ten supply approximately 4% of the sample.

Broad study findings and their caveats: Roughly 41% of tumor TCR clonotypes were detected in blood, and some novel exhausted tumor clones were observed in pre-treatment blood, which was taken as suggesting peripheral recruitment. Where the novel T cell clones came from was not identified, and possible sources could include lymphoid organs or rare unexpanded clones inside the tumor or in the tumor periphery.

The chain is assembled from TRBV3-1 (or the pseudogene TRBV3-2) and TRBJ2-1; the D segment could be TRBD2, given 5 matching bases. Sequenced here: PBMCs, sampled before anti-PD-1 treatment. The TCR was taken from a human donor with basal cell carcinoma. The CDR3 in this case is CASGFSIRGNEQFF. The DNA sequence follows: TGTGCCAGCGGGTTCTCCATCCGGGGCAATGAGCAGTTCTTC.